This T cell receptor beta chain was found in a study of T cells in Graves' hyperthyroidism and ophthalmopathy (dated by TCRdb to between 2018 and 2021). For the study in its entirety: Peripheral blood was sampled at the time of initial diagnosis, prior to any treatment. An independent validation cohort of under 20 hyperthyroidism patients and more than 15 patients who later progressed to ophthalmopathy tested prospective prediction of ophthalmopathy. To identify distinguishing TCR V-J signatures, a discovery cohort of 90 to 100 patients was used, comprising 40 to 45 with Graves' ophthalmopathy and 57 with stable Graves' hyperthyroidism. Following sampling, methimazole starting at 30 mg daily was given to hyperthyroidism patients, and high-dose intravenous methylprednisolone was given to ophthalmopathy patients. The 95 to 100 discovery patients were divided at random into training and test sets in a 7:3 ratio. TCR Vbeta CDR3 sequencing of 120 to 150 peripheral blood samples (over 40 ophthalmopathy, roughly 72 hyperthyroidism and some 17 progressor patients) is reported in the paper. In about 6 Graves' hyperthyroidism patients, the study also compared T-cell repertoires from thyroid tissue with T-cell repertoires from blood.

This clonotype has at least ten counts. The antigen this receptor binds is unknown. Per-base qualities were not stored, and no clone one base away is much larger. Findings and caveats that apply to the study as a whole: In validation, the model predicted progression to ophthalmopathy a median of 6.5 months before onset, with roughly 71% sensitivity and roughly 73% specificity. A model built on a 13 V-J signature distinguished ophthalmopathy from stable hyperthyroidism, reaching about 88% sensitivity and 81.08% specificity in cross-validation and 80%/75% in testing. Most expanded thyroid clonotypes (frequency above 0.001) were also detected in blood, a finding suggesting that blood repertoires may reflect thyroid immune responses. No statistical method was used to set the sample size in advance, and investigators knew the group allocation.

V is pared back by 3 bases and J by 3 bases, with 12 bases lying between the germline termini. Its CDR3 holds 14 amino acids, cysteine through phenylalanine. Left in the record is the CDR3 DNA by itself, 42 bases read in frame from the first base. Amplification of TCR beta CDR3 regions was carried out from RNA transcripts. The TCR CDR3 was subjected to a first round of RT-PCR using the HTBI primer set and the Qiagen OneStep RT-PCR kit. The libraries were constructed in a second round of multiplex PCR and then size-selected and purified. Paired-end sequencing of the libraries was performed with 100 bp reads on an Illumina HiSeq2000. On the authors' methods: SOAPnuke was used to process the raw data, throwing out any read that contained adapters or uncalled bases, had a mean Phred below 15, or lacked an exact constant-primer or identifier match. High-quality paired reads were merged with COPE v1.2.5, and unique nucleotide sequences were defined as clonotypes. Clonotypes were aligned to IMGT TRBV, TRBD and TRBJ reference segments using MiTCR v1.1. The analysis included only V-J combinations with a frequency above 0.0001, which together covered 99% to 99.2% of the repertoires. The TCS score was defined as F50 (clonal expansion) divided by E x V (chaos), with BLOSUM62-based TCRdist calculated between CDR3 peptides within each V-J. Welch's t-statistics and random forest reduced around 550 V-J features to roughly 13, which were used in a naive Bayes classifier (R e1071). TCRdb reran the public reads through fastp at Q25 and MiXCR, keeping productive beta chains. For every CDR3 protein sequence, its rows merge into one entry that carries the most common genes and DNA. TCRdb's processing, not the study's, gives the V and J calls here. A total of 500,000 to 650,000 distinct CDR3 sequences appear in this sample, approximately 15% of them only once. Roughly 14% of the sample goes to the ten largest clones.

Stable Graves' hyperthyroidism was defined as no progression to ophthalmopathy during 18 months of follow-up. Hyperthyroidism patients were newly diagnosed, had a disease duration of under 2 months, and were aged 18 to 65 years. Exclusion was applied to patients with uncontrolled infections, other autoimmune diseases, pregnancy or lactation. Diagnoses were based on clinical symptoms, serum thyroxine and TRAb, thyroid ultrasound and orbital computed tomography. Ficoll-Paque density gradient centrifugation was used to isolate PBMCs from 9.5 to 10 ml of fresh peripheral blood. Total RNA was extracted using Trizol reagent, and RNA quality was assessed on an Agilent 2100 Bioanalyzer.

The sequence is built from TRBV12-3 or TRBV12-4 and TRBJ2-7; TRBD2 could be the D gene, as 6 bases match. The specimen sequenced was blood. The source is a woman in her thirties or forties with Graves' hyperthyroidism. CDR3 loop: CASSLRTNIYEQYF. The DNA sequence follows: TGTGCCAGCAGTTTGCGGACTAACATCTACGAGCAGTACTTC.